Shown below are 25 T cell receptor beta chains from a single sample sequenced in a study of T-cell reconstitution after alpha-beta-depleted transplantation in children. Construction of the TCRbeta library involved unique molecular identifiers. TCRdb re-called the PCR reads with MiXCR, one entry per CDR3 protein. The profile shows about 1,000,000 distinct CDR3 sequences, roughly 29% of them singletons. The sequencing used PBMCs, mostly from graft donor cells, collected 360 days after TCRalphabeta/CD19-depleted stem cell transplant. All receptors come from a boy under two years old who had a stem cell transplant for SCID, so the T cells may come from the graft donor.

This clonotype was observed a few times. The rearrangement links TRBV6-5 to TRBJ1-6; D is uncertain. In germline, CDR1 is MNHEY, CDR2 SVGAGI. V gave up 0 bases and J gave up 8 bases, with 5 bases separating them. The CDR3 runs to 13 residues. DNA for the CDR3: TGTGCCAGCAGTTACTCGGAGGATTCACCCCTCCACTTT. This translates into CASSYSEDSPLHF.

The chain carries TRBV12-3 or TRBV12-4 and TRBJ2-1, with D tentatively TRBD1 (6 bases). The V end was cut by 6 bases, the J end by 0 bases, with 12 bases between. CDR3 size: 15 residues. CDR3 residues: CASSGTLLSYNEQFF. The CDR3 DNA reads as TGTGCCAGCAGCGGGACACTCCTCTCCTACAATGAGCAGTTCTTC.

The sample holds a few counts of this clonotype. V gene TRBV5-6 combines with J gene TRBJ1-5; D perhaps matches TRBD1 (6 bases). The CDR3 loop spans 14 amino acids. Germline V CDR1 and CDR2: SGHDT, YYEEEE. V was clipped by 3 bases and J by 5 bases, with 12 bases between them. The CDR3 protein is CASSSRGIYQPQHF. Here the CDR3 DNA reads TGTGCCAGCAGCTCAAGGGGGATCTATCAGCCCCAGCATTTT.

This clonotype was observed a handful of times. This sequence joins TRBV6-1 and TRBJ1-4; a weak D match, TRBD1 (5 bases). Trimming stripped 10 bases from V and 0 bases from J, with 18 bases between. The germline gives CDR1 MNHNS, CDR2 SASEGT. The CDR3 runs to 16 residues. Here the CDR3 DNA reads TGTGCCACCGCGAGACAGAGACCTACAACTAATGAAAAACTGTTTTTT. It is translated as CATARQRPTTNEKLFF.

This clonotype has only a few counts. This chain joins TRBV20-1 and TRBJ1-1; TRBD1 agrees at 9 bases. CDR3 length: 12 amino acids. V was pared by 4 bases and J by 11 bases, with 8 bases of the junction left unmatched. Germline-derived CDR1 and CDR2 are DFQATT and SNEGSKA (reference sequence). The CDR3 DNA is TGCAGTGCTACCTCGGACAGGGGAGGTGCTTTCTTT. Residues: CSATSDRGGAFF.

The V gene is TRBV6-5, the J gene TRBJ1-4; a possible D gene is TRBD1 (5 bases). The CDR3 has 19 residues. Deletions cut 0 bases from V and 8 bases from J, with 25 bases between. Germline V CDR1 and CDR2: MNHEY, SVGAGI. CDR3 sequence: CASSYSTVASGSEGEKLFF. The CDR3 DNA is TGTGCCAGCAGTTACTCTACGGTCGCTAGCGGCTCAGAGGGGGAAAAACTGTTTTTT.

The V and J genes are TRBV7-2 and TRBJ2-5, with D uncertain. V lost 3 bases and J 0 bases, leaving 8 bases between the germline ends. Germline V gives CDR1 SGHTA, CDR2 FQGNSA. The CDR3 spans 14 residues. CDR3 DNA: TGTGCCAGCAGCTTGGTACCGTACCAAGAGACCCAGTACTTC. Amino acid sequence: CASSLVPYQETQYF.

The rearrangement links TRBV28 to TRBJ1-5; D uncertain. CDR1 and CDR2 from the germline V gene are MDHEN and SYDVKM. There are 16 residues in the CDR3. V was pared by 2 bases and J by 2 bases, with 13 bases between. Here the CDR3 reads CASSLLTASGNQPQHF. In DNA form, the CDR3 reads TGTGCCAGCAGTTTACTCACGGCTTCGGGCAATCAGCCCCAGCATTTT.

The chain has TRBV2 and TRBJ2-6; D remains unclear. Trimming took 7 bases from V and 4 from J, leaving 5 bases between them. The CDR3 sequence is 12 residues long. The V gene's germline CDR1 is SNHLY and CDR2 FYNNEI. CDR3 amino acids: CASKPGANVLTF. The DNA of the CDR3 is TGTGCCAGCAAACCCGGGGCCAACGTCCTGACTTTC. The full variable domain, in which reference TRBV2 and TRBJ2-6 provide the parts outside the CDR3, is EPEVTQTPSHQVTQMGQEVILRCVPISNHLYFYWYRQILGQKVEFLVSFYNNEISEKSEIFDDQFSVERPDGSNFTLKIRSTKLEDSAMYFCASKPGANVLTFGAGSRLTVL.

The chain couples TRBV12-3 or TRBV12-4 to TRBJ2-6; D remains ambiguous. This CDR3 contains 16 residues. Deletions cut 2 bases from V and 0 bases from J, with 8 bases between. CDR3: CASSLRDSSGANVLTF. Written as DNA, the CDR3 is TGTGCCAGCAGTTTAAGAGACTCCTCTGGGGCCAACGTCCTGACTTTC.

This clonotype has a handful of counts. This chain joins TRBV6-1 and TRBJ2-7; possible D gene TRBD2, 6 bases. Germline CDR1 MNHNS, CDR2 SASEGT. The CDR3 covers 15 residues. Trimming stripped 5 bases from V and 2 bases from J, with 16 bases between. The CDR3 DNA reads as TGTGCCAGCAGTCGCGGGAACGGCCTAACCTACGAGCAGTACTTC. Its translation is CASSRGNGLTYEQYF.

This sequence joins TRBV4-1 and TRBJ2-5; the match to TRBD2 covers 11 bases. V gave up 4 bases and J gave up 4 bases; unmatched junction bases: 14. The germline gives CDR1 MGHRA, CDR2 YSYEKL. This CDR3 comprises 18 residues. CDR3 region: CASSPSRTSGRWGETQYF. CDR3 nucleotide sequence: TGCGCCAGCAGCCCCAGCCGGACTAGCGGGCGATGGGGAGAGACCCAGTACTTC.

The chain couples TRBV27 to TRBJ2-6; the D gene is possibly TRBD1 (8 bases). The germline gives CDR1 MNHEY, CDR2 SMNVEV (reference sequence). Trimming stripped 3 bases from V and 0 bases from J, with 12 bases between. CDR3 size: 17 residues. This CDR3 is CASSLTGEGSGANVLTF. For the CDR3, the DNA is TGTGCCAGCAGTTTGACAGGGGAGGGCTCTGGGGCCAACGTCCTGACTTTC.

As DNA, the CDR3 is TGTGCCAGCAGCTTCTCCAGGGGTGTCACTGAAGCTTTCTTT. Its translation: CASSFSRGVTEAFF. V and J are TRBV5-6 and TRBJ1-1; TRBD1 is a possible D gene (6 bases). The V gene's germline CDR1 is SGHDT and CDR2 YYEEEE. The V end was cut by 2 bases, the J end by 4 bases, with 12 bases between. CDR3 length equals 14 residues.

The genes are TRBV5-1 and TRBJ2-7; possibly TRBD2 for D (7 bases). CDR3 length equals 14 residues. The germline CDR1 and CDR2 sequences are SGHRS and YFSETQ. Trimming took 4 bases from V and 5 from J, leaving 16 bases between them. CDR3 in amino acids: CASSLRGAMNEQYF. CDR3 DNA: TGCGCCAGCAGCCTCCGGGGGGCCATGAACGAGCAGTACTTC.

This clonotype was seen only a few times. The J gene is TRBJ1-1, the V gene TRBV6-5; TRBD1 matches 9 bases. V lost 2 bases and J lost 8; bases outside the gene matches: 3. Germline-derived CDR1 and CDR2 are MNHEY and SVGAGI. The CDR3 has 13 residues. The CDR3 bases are TGTGCCAGCAGTTACACCGGGACAGGGGAAGCTTTCTTT. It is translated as CASSYTGTGEAFF.

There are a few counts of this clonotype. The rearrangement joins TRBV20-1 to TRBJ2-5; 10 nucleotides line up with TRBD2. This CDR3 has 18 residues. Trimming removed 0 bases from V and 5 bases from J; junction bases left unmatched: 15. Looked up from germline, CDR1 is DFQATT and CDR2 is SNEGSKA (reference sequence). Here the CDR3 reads CSARDYIPSGGVEETQYF. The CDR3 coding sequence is TGCAGTGCTAGAGACTACATCCCAAGCGGGGGGGTTGAGGAGACCCAGTACTTC.

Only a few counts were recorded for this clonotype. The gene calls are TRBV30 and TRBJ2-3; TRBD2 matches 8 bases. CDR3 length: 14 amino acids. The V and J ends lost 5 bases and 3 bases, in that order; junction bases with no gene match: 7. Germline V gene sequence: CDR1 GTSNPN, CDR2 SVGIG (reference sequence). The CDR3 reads CAWARAGVTDTQYF. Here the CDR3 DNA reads TGTGCCTGGGCGAGAGCGGGGGTTACAGATACGCAGTATTTT.

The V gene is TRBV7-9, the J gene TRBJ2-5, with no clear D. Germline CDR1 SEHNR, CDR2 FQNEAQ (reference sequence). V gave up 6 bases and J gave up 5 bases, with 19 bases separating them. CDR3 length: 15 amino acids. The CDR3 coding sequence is TGTGCCAGCAGACCAGGAATGGGTGAATTCGAGACCCAGTACTTC. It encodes CASRPGMGEFETQYF.

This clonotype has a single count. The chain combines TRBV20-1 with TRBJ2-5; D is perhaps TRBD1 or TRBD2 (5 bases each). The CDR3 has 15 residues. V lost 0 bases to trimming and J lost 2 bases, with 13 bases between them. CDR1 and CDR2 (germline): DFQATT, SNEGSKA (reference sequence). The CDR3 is CSARDPRGSQETQYF. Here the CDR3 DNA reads TGCAGTGCTAGAGACCCACGGGGCTCACAAGAGACCCAGTACTTC.

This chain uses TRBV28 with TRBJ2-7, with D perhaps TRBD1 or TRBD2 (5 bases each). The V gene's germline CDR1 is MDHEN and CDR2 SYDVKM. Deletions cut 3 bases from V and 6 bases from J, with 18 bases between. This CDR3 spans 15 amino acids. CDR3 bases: TGTGCCAGCAGTTTGAGGGGCCCCCGGTCGGGCGAGCAGTACTTC. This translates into CASSLRGPRSGEQYF.

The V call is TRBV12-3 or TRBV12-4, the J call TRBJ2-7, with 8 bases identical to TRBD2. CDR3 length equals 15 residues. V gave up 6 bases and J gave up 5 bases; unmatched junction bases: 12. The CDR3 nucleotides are TGTGCCAGCAGCCCACCGGGACTAGTGATTGACGAGCAGTACTTC. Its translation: CASSPPGLVIDEQYF.

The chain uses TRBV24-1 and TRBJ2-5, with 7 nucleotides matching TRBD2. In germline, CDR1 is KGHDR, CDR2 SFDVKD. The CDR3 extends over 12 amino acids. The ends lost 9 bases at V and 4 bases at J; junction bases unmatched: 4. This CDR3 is CATGGGSETQYF. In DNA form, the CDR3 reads TGTGCCACCGGCGGGGGTTCAGAGACCCAGTACTTC.

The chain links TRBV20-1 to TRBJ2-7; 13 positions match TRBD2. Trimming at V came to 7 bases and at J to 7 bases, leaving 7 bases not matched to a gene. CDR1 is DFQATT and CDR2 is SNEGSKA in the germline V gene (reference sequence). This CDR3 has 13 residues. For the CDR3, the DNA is TGCAGTGTAGCGGGACTAGCGGGGTTGGAGCAGTACTTC. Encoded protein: CSVAGLAGLEQYF.

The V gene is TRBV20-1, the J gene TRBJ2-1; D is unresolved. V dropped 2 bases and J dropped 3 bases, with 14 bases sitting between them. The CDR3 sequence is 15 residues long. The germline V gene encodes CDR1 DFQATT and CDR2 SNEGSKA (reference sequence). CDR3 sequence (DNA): TGCAGTGCTAGACCCCATAAGGGAAACTACAATGAGCAGTTCTTC. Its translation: CSARPHKGNYNEQFF.